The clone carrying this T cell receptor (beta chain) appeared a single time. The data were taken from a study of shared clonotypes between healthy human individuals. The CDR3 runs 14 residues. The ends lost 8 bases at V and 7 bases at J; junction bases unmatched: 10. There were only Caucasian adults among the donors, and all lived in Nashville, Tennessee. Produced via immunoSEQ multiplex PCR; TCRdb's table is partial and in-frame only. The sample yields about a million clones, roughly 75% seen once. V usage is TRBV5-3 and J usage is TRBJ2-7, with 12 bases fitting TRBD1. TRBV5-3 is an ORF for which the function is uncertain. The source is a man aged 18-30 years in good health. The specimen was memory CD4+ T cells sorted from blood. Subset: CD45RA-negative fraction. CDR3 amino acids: CASSRDRGLREQYF. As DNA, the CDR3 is TGTGCCAGCAGCCGGGACAGGGGGCTGAGAGAGCAGTACTTC.